In its sample, the clone carrying this T cell receptor beta chain was seen once. Its antigen is undetermined. The data stem from a study of spatial heterogeneity in lung cancer. Overall study: Untreated early-stage non-small cell lung cancer patients, roughly 75 in total, were the donors. Alpha-chain detections were consistently fewer than beta-chain detections among the sequences.

On each TCR cDNA molecule, a unique molecular identifier was present. TCRdb re-called the 5' RACE reads with MiXCR, one entry per CDR3 protein. The table shows approximately 27,000 distinct CDR3 sequences, with 5% to 6% occurring only once. Time point denoted: blood at routine non-recurrence follow-up after resection. Researchers sequenced whole RNA taken from tumor, nontumor lung or frozen PBMC without sorting. Per the germline V gene, CDR1 is SGHTA and CDR2 is FQGNSA. The CDR3 length is 11 residues. Trimming stripped 0 bases from V and 4 bases from J, with 0 bases between. General observations from the study: More often at tumor resection than at routine follow-up, ubiquitous expanded tumor TCRs were detected in the blood.

The chain has TRBV7-2 and TRBJ2-5; no definite D call. The source of this sequence is a male donor with early-stage non-small cell lung cancer. The sample was PBMCs, taken at follow-up. The CDR3 protein is CASSLAETQYF. In DNA form, the CDR3 reads TGTGCCAGCAGCTTAGCAGAGACCCAGTACTTC. The variable domain in full, completed from reference TRBV7-2 and TRBJ2-5, reads GAGVSQSPSNKVTEKGKDVELRCDPISGHTALYWYRQSLGQGLEFLIYFQGNSAPDKSGLPSDRFSAERTGGSVSTLTIQRTQQEDSAVYLCASSLAETQYFGPGTRLLVL.